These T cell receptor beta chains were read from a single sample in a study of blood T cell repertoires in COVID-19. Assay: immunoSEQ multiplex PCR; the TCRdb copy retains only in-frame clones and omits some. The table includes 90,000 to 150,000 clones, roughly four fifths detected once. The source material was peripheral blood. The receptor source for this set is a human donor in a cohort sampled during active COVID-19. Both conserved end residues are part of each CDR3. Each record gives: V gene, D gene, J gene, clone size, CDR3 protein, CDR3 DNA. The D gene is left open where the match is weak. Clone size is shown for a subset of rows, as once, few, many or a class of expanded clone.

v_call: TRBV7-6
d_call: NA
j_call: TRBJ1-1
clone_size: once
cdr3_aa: CASSLGSGEAEAFF
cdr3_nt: TGTGCCAGCAGCTTAGGATCAGGGGAAGCTGAAGCTTTCTTT

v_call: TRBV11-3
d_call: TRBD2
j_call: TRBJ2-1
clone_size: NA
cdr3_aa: CASSRLANEQFF
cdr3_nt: TGTGCCAGCAGCCGACTAGCCAATGAGCAGTTCTTC

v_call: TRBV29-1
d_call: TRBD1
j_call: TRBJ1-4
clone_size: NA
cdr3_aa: CSVGTGREKLFF
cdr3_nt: TGCAGCGTTGGGACAGGGAGGGAAAAACTGTTTTTT

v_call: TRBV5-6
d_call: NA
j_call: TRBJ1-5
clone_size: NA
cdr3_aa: CASIWDFNQPQHF
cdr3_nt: TGTGCCAGCATTTGGGACTTCAATCAGCCCCAGCATTTT

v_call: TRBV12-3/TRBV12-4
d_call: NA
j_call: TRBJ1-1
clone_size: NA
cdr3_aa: CASSFGESEAFF
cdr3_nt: TGTGCCAGCAGTTTCGGTGAATCTGAAGCTTTCTTT

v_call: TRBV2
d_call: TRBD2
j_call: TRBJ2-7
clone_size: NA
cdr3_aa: CASSEWTSGTYEQYF
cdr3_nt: TGTGCCAGCAGTGAATGGACTAGCGGTACCTACGAGCAGTACTTC

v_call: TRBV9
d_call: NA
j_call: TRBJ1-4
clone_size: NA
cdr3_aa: CASSVADPTGGDGKLFF
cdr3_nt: TGTGCCAGCAGCGTCGCCGATCCCACTGGGGGGGACGGAAAACTGTTTTTT

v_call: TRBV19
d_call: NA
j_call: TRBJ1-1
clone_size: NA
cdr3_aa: CASNVPGLAEAFF
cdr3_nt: TGTGCCAGTAATGTCCCTGGACTTGCTGAAGCTTTCTTT

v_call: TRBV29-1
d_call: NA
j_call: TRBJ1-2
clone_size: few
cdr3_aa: CSVDPQGADLNYGYTF
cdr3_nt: TGCAGCGTTGATCCACAGGGAGCCGACCTTAACTATGGCTACACCTTC

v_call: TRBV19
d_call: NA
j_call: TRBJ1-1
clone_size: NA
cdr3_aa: CASSIGGGESTEAFF
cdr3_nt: TGTGCCAGTAGTATCGGCGGGGGGGAAAGCACTGAAGCTTTCTTT

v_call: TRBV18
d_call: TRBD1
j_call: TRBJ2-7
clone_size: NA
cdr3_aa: CASSPGQTSYEQYF
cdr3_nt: TGTGCCAGCTCACCGGGACAGACGTCCTACGAGCAGTACTTC

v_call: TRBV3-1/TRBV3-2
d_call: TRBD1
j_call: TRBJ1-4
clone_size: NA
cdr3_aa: CASSQEVTGGNEKLFF
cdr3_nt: TGTGCCAGCAGCCAAGAGGTGACAGGGGGCAATGAAAAACTGTTTTTT

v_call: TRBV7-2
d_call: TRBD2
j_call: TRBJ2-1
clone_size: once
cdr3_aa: CASSLSFASGRDNEQFF
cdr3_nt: TGTGCCAGCAGCTTAAGTTTCGCTAGCGGGAGGGACAATGAGCAGTTCTTC

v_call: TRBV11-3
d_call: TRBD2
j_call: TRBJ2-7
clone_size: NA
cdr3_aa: CASSSSSGTSALYEQYF
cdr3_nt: TGTGCCAGCAGCAGCTCCTCCGGGACTAGCGCGCTCTACGAGCAGTACTTC

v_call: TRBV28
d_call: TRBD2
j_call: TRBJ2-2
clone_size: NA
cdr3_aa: CASSIGGSTGELFF
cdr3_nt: TGTGCCAGCAGCATCGGGGGGTCCACCGGGGAGCTGTTTTTT

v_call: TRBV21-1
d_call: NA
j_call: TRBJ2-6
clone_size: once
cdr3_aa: CARGEIGSRGSSGSGANVLTF
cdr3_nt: TGTGCCAGAGGAGAAATCGGGTCTCGCGGGAGTAGCGGCTCTGGGGCCAACGTCCTGACTTTC

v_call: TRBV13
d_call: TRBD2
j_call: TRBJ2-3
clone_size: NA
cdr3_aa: CASSSLTGAGEDTQYF
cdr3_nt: TGTGCCAGCAGCTCCCTTACTGGGGCGGGAGAAGATACGCAGTATTTT

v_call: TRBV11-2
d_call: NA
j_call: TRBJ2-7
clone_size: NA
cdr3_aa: CASSLDSPQGQYF
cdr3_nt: TGTGCCAGCAGCTTAGATAGTCCCCAGGGACAGTACTTC

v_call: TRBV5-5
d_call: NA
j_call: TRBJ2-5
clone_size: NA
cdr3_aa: CASSLDPGSPETQYF
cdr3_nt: TGTGCCAGCAGCCTAGACCCTGGGAGCCCGGAGACCCAGTACTTC

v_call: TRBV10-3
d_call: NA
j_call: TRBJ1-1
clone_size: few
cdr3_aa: CAISESGQEAFF
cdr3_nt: TGTGCCATCAGTGAGTCGGGCCAGGAAGCTTTCTTT

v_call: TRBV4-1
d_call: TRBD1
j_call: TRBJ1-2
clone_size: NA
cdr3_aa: CASSQLGTGSNYGYTF
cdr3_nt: TGCGCCAGCAGCCAGTTAGGGACAGGGAGTAACTATGGCTACACCTTC

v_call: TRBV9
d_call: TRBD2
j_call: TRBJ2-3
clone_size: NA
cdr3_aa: CASSVGLAGGTDTQYF
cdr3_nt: TGTGCCAGCAGCGTAGGGCTAGCGGGGGGCACAGATACGCAGTATTTT

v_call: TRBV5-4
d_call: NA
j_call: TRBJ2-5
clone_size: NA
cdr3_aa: CASSLVPGEETQYF
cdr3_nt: TGTGCCAGCAGCTTGGTTCCAGGTGAGGAGACCCAGTACTTC

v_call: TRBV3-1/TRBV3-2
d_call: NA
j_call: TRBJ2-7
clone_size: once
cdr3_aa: CASSQDRDTPDEQYF
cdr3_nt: TGTGCCAGCAGCCAAGATCGGGACACTCCTGACGAGCAGTACTTC

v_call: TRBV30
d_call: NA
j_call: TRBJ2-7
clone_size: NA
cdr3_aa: CAWSPRGWDSRSSYEQYF
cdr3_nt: TGTGCCTGGAGTCCTCGCGGCTGGGACTCCCGGAGCTCCTACGAGCAGTACTTC

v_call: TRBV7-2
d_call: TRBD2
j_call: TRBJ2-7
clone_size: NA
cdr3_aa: CASSSQRGARYEQYF
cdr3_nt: TGTGCCAGCAGCTCACAGCGGGGGGCCCGGTACGAGCAGTACTTC

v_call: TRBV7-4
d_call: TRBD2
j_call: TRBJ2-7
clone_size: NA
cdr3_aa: CASSTRLAGDTYEQYF
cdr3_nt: TGTGCCAGCAGCACCAGACTAGCGGGAGACACCTACGAGCAGTACTTC

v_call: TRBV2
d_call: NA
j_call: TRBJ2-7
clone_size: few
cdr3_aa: CASSTSWGGSYEQYF
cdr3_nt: TGTGCCAGCAGTACCTCTTGGGGCGGCTCCTACGAGCAGTACTTC

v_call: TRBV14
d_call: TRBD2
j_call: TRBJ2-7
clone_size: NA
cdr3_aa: CASSHEAGLPSYEQYF
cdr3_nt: TGTGCCAGCAGCCATGAAGCGGGACTCCCCTCCTACGAGCAGTACTTC

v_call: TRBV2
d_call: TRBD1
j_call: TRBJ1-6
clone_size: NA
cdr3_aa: CANMGQENSPLHF
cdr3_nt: TGTGCCAACATGGGACAGGAGAATTCACCCCTCCACTTT

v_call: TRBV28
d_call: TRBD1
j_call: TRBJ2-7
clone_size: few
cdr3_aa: CASSPPTGGKDYEQYF
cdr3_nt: TGTGCCAGCAGCCCCCCGACAGGGGGCAAGGATTACGAGCAGTACTTC

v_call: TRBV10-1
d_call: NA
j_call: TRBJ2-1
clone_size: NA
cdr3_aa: CASSPPGGREQFF
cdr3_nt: TGCGCCAGCAGTCCCCCGGGGGGCCGCGAGCAGTTCTTC